This T cell receptor beta chain was recovered during a study of blood T cell repertoires in COVID-19. Across the study: Researchers got acute and convalescent COVID-19 samples from the United States, Italy and Spain.

The germline V gene has CDR1 MDHEN and CDR2 SYDVKM. The CDR3 loop spans 11 amino acids. Using immunoSEQ multiplex PCR, the repertoire was profiled, and TCRdb retains in-frame clones only, with some absent. Among about 210,000 clones listed, around 89% were seen once. Living in about two dozen US areas, the participants were between roughly 18 and 90 years of age. The chain is built from TRBV28 and TRBJ2-7; possibly TRBD2 for D (5 bases). The sample consisted of PBMCs or T cells enriched from blood (not recorded which). This receptor was obtained from a man aged 30-40 years who had recovered from COVID-19. The CDR3, as DNA: TGTGCATCGAGCGGCTCCTACGAGCAGTACTTC. Translation: CASSGSYEQYF.